The 18 T cell receptor beta chains below were found in one sample sequenced in a study of human T cells and chemical hapten exposure. TCRdb fed the RACE reads into MiXCR, producing one record per CDR3 protein. The sample lists 280,000 or so distinct CDR3 sequences; almost 8% were seen once. Time point reported: pre-sensitization, week 0. Treatment noted: therapeutic diphenylcyclopropenone sensitization with weekly scalp DPC. The sequenced sample was whole blood, obtained in connection with sensitization to the hapten diphenylcyclopropenone (DPC). The receptors stem from a man in his late teens or twenties with alopecia areata. Some clones in this sample may be carry-over from other donors' samples.

This clonotype was counted many times. The rearrangement joins TRBV6-2 or TRBV6-3 to TRBJ2-5, with 9 bases aligning to TRBD1. The J segment lost 2 bases and the V segment lost 4 bases, leaving 8 bases of the junction unmatched. Germline CDR1 and CDR2: MNHEY and SVGEGT. The length of the CDR3 is 16 residues. CDR3 nucleotide sequence: TGTGCCAGCAGTTCCTCCGGGACAGGGCCTCAAGAGACCCAGTACTTC. This codes for CASSSSGTGPQETQYF.

This clonotype was seen more than once but under ten times. The genes are TRBV28 and TRBJ2-1, with 7 bases fitting TRBD1. This CDR3 has 15 amino acids. The V gene's germline CDR1 is MDHEN and CDR2 SYDVKM. The ends lost 3 bases at V and 0 bases at J; junction bases unmatched: 2. The CDR3 region has the DNA TGTGCCAGCAGTTTGACAGGGCTCTCCTACAATGAGCAGTTCTTC. Its translation: CASSLTGLSYNEQFF.

This clonotype has just a few counts. V is TRBV7-7 and J is TRBJ2-1; 10 bases are a match to TRBD2. CDR1 is SSHAT, CDR2 FNYEAQ, per germline (reference sequence). V lost 1 base, J lost 9 bases, and 6 bases stayed unmatched. This CDR3 spans 15 amino acids. CDR3 residues: CASSLESGGAFEQFF. In DNA form, the CDR3 reads TGTGCCAGCAGCTTAGAGAGCGGGGGGGCTTTTGAGCAGTTCTTC.

This clonotype showed up just a few times. The chain carries TRBV7-8 and TRBJ1-2; unclear D gene. The germline CDR1 and CDR2 sequences are SGHVS and FQNEAQ. The CDR3 totals 15 residues. Trimming removed 3 bases from V and 7 bases from J, with 18 bases in between. The CDR3 sequence is CASSFMPTGSIGYTF. CDR3 bases: TGTGCCAGCAGCTTCATGCCAACCGGGAGTATTGGCTACACCTTC.

The rearrangement joins TRBV27 to TRBJ2-3; D might be TRBD1 (6 bases). Trimming shortened V by 3 bases and J by 2 bases, and 15 bases separated the two germline ends. Germline assignment: CDR1 MNHEY and CDR2 SMNVEV (reference sequence). There are 16 residues in the CDR3. CDR3 DNA: TGTGCCAGCAGTTTTCGCAGGTGGGGGCACACAGATACGCAGTATTTT. Translated, it gives CASSFRRWGHTDTQYF.

The V gene is TRBV29-1, the J gene TRBJ1-4; 7 positions agree with TRBD1. The CDR3 runs 13 residues. Germline V gene lookup returns CDR1 SQVTM and CDR2 ANQGSEA. V was pared by 6 bases and J by 7 bases, with 8 bases of the junction left unmatched. The CDR3 is CSVNRGAGEKLFF. As DNA, the CDR3 is TGCAGCGTAAACAGGGGCGCGGGTGAAAAACTGTTTTTT.

This clonotype was detected a few times. The chain employs TRBV9 and TRBJ1-4; D remains unclear. Looked up from germline, CDR1 is SGDLS and CDR2 is YYNGEE. V was trimmed by 0 bases and J by 8 bases, leaving 17 bases between them. There are 16 residues in the CDR3. Here the CDR3 DNA reads TGTGCCAGCAGCGTAGAGGTGGTTGGGTCGCCGGAAAAACTGTTTTTT. As protein: CASSVEVVGSPEKLFF.

There are many counts of this clonotype. The V gene is TRBV29-1, the J gene TRBJ2-7; D is ambiguous. V was trimmed by 3 bases and J by 0 bases, leaving 9 bases between them. The CDR3 totals 13 residues. Per the germline V gene, CDR1 is SQVTM and CDR2 is ANQGSEA. CDR3 loop: CSVDSSFSYEQYV. In DNA form, the CDR3 reads TGCAGCGTTGACAGCAGTTTCTCCTACGAGCAGTACGTC.

This clonotype occurred a few times. The chain couples TRBV5-5 to TRBJ2-3, with a weak D call TRBD2 (5 bases). V gave up 4 bases and J gave up 2 bases, with 11 bases separating them. The germline V gene has CDR1 SGHKS and CDR2 YYEKEE (reference sequence). This CDR3 region has 14 residues. This chain's CDR3 is CASSRVTITDTQYF. The CDR3 nucleotides read TGTGCCAGCAGCCGAGTGACTATCACAGATACGCAGTATTTT.

This clonotype was counted a few times. The chain links TRBV12-3 or TRBV12-4 to TRBJ1-1; D might be TRBD1 (5 bases). CDR3 length: 13 amino acids. V was trimmed by 10 bases and J by 0 bases, leaving 12 bases between them. In nucleotides, the CDR3 is TGTGCCACCAGGGCAGGGATGAACACTGAAGCTTTCTTT. As protein: CATRAGMNTEAFF.

Many counts were recorded for this clonotype. The rearrangement links TRBV9 to TRBJ2-3; possibly TRBD2 for D (6 bases). The V end was cut by 2 bases, the J end by 3 bases, with 7 bases between. CDR1 is SGDLS and CDR2 is YYNGEE in the germline V gene. The CDR3 runs to 13 residues. The CDR3 is CASSVGGTDTQYF. As DNA, the CDR3 is TGTGCCAGCAGCGTCGGGGGAACAGATACGCAGTATTTT.

This clonotype has only a few counts. V gene TRBV5-1 combines with J gene TRBJ1-1; weak D call: TRBD1 (5 bases). Germline CDR1 reads SGHRS; CDR2 reads YFSETQ. Trimming removed 0 bases at V and 4 bases at J, with 13 bases between. The CDR3 has 15 residues. CDR3 protein: CASSLVPGRITEAFF. The CDR3 DNA sequence: TGCGCCAGCAGCTTGGTACCAGGGCGAATCACTGAAGCTTTCTTT.

The chain uses TRBV2 and TRBJ1-5; 9 bases fit TRBD1. Germline V gene lookup returns CDR1 SNHLY and CDR2 FYNNEI. This CDR3 has 18 residues. Losses at the gene ends were 0 bases for V and 0 bases for J; bases not matched to a gene: 6. The DNA for the CDR3 is TGTGCCAGCAGTGAAGCGGGGGGACAGGGCTTTAGCAATCAGCCCCAGCATTTT. Translated: CASSEAGGQGFSNQPQHF. Drawing the rest from reference TRBV2 and TRBJ1-5, the complete variable domain is EPEVTQTPSHQVTQMGQEVILRCVPISNHLYFYWYRQILGQKVEFLVSFYNNEISEKSEIFDDQFSVERPDGSNFTLKIRSTKLEDSAMYFCASSEAGGQGFSNQPQHFGDGTRLSIL.

In this sample, this clonotype turned up a few times. The V and J genes are TRBV7-9 and TRBJ2-6, with a possible D match to TRBD2 (6 bases). The CDR3 spans 17 residues. Per the germline V gene, CDR1 is SEHNR and CDR2 is FQNEAQ (reference sequence). V gave up 1 base and J gave up 1 base, with 11 bases separating them. CDR3 sequence reads: CASSLEGGTSGANVLTF. CDR3 bases: TGTGCCAGCAGCTTAGAAGGCGGGACGTCTGGGGCCAACGTCCTGACTTTC. Looking up the rest from reference TRBV7-9 and TRBJ2-6 gives the full variable domain: DTGVSQNPRHKITKRGQNVTFRCDPISEHNRLYWYRQTLGQGPEFLTYFQNEAQLEKSRLLSDRFSAERPKGSFSTLEIQRTEQGDSAMYLCASSLEGGTSGANVLTFGAGSRLTVL.

This clonotype was detected a few times. The J gene is TRBJ2-6, the V gene TRBV5-1, with no clear D. Germline V gene lookup returns CDR1 SGHRS and CDR2 YFSETQ. Trimming shortened V by 4 bases and J by 5 bases, and 13 bases separated the two germline ends. The CDR3 spans 15 residues. The CDR3: CASSAQGTRANVLTF. CDR3 DNA sequence: TGCGCCAGCAGCGCCCAAGGCACCAGGGCCAACGTCCTGACTTTC. The variable domain in full, completed from reference TRBV5-1 and TRBJ2-6, reads KAGVTQTPRYLIKTRGQQVTLSCSPISGHRSVSWYQQTPGQGLQFLFEYFSETQRNKGNFPGRFSGRQFSNSRSEMNVSTLELGDSALYLCASSAQGTRANVLTFGAGSRLTVL.

The J gene is TRBJ2-3, the V gene TRBV12-3 or TRBV12-4; perhaps D is TRBD1 or TRBD2 (5 bases each). The CDR3 is made up of 16 amino acids. With 5 bases removed from V and 1 base from J, the gap between germline ends came to 16 bases. CDR3 DNA sequence: TGTGCCAGCAGTCTCGGGGACCGAATTGGCACAGATACGCAGTATTTT. Translating gives CASSLGDRIGTDTQYF.

This clonotype was picked up many times. The chain has TRBV6-5 and TRBJ1-2; D possibly corresponds to TRBD1 (5 bases). CDR3 length equals 14 residues. V lost 0 bases to trimming and J lost 6 bases, with 11 bases between them. The V gene's germline CDR1 is MNHEY and CDR2 SVGAGI. The DNA of the CDR3 is TGTGCCAGCAGTTACTCGACGGGGCCAGATGGCTACACCTTC. Amino acids: CASSYSTGPDGYTF.

The chain links TRBV10-1 to TRBJ2-7, with a tentative D call TRBD2 (6 bases). CDR3 length: 13 residues. Germline-derived CDR1 and CDR2 are WNHNN and SYGVQD (reference sequence). V lost 6 bases, J lost 6 bases, and 15 bases lay in between. CDR3 protein: CASSFGGSGEQYF. The CDR3 DNA reads TGCGCCAGCAGCTTCGGGGGATCAGGCGAGCAGTACTTC.